The clone carrying this T cell receptor beta chain appeared a few times. TCRdb recomputed calls from the RT-PCR reads with MiXCR, one row per CDR3 protein. This table has hundreds of thousands of distinct CDR3 sequences, over 12% appearing once. This CDR3 comprises 20 residues. Per the germline V gene, CDR1 is WNHNN and CDR2 is SYGVQD (reference sequence). The trim removed 4 bases at V and 5 bases at J, leaving 24 bases unmatched. V and J are TRBV10-1 and TRBJ2-7, with TRBD1 matching over 9 bases. Material: memory CD4+ T cells from blood. The receptor comes from a female donor in good health, serving as a healthy control. The CDR3 nucleotides read TGCGCCAGCAGTGCCCCGAGGGAGGTGAATCGGGACAGGGAGTTACACGAGCAGTACTTC. Protein sequence: CASSAPREVNRDRELHEQYF.